One and the same sample provided the 7 T cell receptor beta chains below, sequenced in a study of T cell responses to AZD1222 COVID-19 vaccine. TCRdb's copy holds only in-frame clones and misses some; the assay was immunoSEQ multiplex PCR. Of 250,000 to 300,000 clones in the sample, about 94% are singletons; the top ten hold around 0.58%. This specimen consisted of peripheral blood, obtained 28 days after the second AZD1222 dose. Every receptor here comes from an adult who received the AZD1222 COVID-19 vaccine.

The rearrangement uses TRBV19 and TRBJ1-3; 8 bases agree with TRBD1. Trimming at V came to 3 bases and at J to 3 bases, leaving 7 bases not matched to a gene. The CDR3 sequence is 16 residues long. CDR1 LNHDA and CDR2 SQIVND come from the germline V gene (reference sequence). The CDR3 region has the DNA TGTGCCAGTAGTATCCGGACAGGGTTAGGTGGAAACACCATATATTTT. Translation gives CASSIRTGLGGNTIYF.

V is TRBV6-1 and J is TRBJ1-1; TRBD1 aligns across 7 bases. CDR3 length: 13 residues. Germline V lookup: CDR1 MNHNS, CDR2 SASEGT. The J segment lost 5 bases and the V segment lost 1 base, leaving 1 base of the junction unmatched. This CDR3 reads CASSEVQGTEAFF. CDR3 bases: TGTGCCAGCAGTGAAGTACAGGGGACTGAAGCTTTCTTT.

The chain's CDR3 is CASSVDPTLNSPLHF. CDR3 in DNA: TGTGCCAGCAGCGTAGATCCGACACTGAATTCACCCCTCCACTTT. The V gene is TRBV9, the J gene TRBJ1-6; D call uncertain. Germline V gene sequence: CDR1 SGDLS, CDR2 YYNGEE. The CDR3 runs 15 residues. Trimming removed 0 bases from V and 7 bases from J, with 11 bases in between.

The chain employs TRBV10-3 and TRBJ2-7; D assignment may be TRBD1 or TRBD2 (6 bases each). Looked up from germline, CDR1 is ENHRY and CDR2 is SYGVKD. V was pared by 9 bases and J by 2 bases, with 14 bases between. There are 13 residues in the CDR3. The CDR3 protein is CAMKGEDPYEQYF. CDR3 sequence (DNA): TGTGCCATGAAGGGGGAGGACCCCTACGAGCAGTACTTC.

The CDR3 loop reads CASSGGWAVTYNEQFF. The CDR3 DNA sequence: TGTGCCAGCAGCGGGGGATGGGCGGTTACCTACAATGAGCAGTTCTTC. The chain employs TRBV5-4 and TRBJ2-1; either TRBD1 or TRBD2 may supply D (5 bases each). The CDR3 has 16 residues. Germline V gene lookup returns CDR1 SGHNT and CDR2 YYREEE (reference sequence). The V end was cut by 4 bases, the J end by 2 bases, with 16 bases between.

The rearrangement links TRBV11-2 to TRBJ2-2; TRBD1 might be the D (6 bases). The CDR3 length is 13 residues. CDR1 and CDR2 (germline): SGHAT, FQNNGV. The V end lost 5 bases, the J end lost 6 bases, and 10 bases lay between the germline ends. The CDR3 bases are TGTGCCAGCAGCGGACAGAGGGCCGGGGAGCTGTTTTTT. Translation: CASSGQRAGELFF.

The sample holds one count of this clone. The chain couples TRBV5-1 to TRBJ1-6, with TRBD1 identical over 9 bases. The CDR3 has 16 amino acids. Germline V gene lookup returns CDR1 SGHRS and CDR2 YFSETQ. V was clipped by 0 bases and J by 6 bases; unmatched bases: 4. The CDR3 DNA reads as TGCGCCAGCAGCTTGGCCGGGACAGGGCTTAATTCACCCCTCCACTTT. Its protein product is CASSLAGTGLNSPLHF.